This TCR beta chain is from a study of blood T cell repertoires in COVID-19. About the research overall: Sample material is recorded as cDNA or gDNA derived from T cells, B-cell-depleted T cells, or PBMCs.

The CDR3 is made up of 13 amino acids. V lost 1 base and J 2 bases, leaving 5 bases between the germline ends. The germline gives CDR1 LGHNA, CDR2 YNFKEQ. Sequenced by immunoSEQ multiplex PCR; TCRdb stores in-frame clones only, minus some. The sample yields over 120,000 clones, approximately 89% seen once. The receptor was isolated from a human donor in a cohort sampled during active COVID-19. The sequenced material came from peripheral blood. The chain combines TRBV4-2 with TRBJ1-2; D gene uncertain. The CDR3 protein is CASSQAGNYGYTF. DNA of the CDR3: TGTGCCAGCAGCCAAGCGGGGAACTATGGCTACACCTTC.